One and the same sample provided the 17 T cell receptor beta chains below, sequenced in a study of blood T cells in healthy people across ages. A second PCR of 7 to 11 cycles used a sample-barcoded 5' primer and a J-beta primer mix. Each CDR3 protein is one row after TCRdb ran MiXCR on the 5' RACE reads. Among some 560,000 distinct CDR3 sequences listed, around a quarter were seen once. These sequences were also reported in another study, on T cells of mothers and their children.

Specimen: blood. The receptors were gathered from a boy aged 2-15 years in good health.

The chain uses TRBV7-8 and TRBJ1-5, with D possibly being TRBD1 (5 bases). This CDR3 comprises 16 residues. Deletions cut 5 bases from V and 0 bases from J, with 14 bases between. Germline V gene sequence: CDR1 SGHVS, CDR2 FQNEAQ. The CDR3 is CASSPGGVFSNQPQHF. The CDR3, as DNA: TGTGCCAGCAGCCCGGGAGGGGTTTTTAGCAATCAGCCCCAGCATTTT.

This clonotype appeared a few times. CDR3 residues: CASSLLAAHNEQFF. The DNA for the CDR3 is TGCGCCAGCAGCTTACTAGCGGCGCACAATGAGCAGTTCTTC. The V call is TRBV5-1, the J call TRBJ2-1, with 8 positions matching TRBD2. CDR3 length: 14 amino acids. Trimming at V came to 2 bases and at J to 5 bases, leaving 3 bases not matched to a gene. CDR1 SGHRS and CDR2 YFSETQ come from the germline V gene.

This clonotype was counted between two and nine times. V is TRBV4-2 and J is TRBJ2-1, with TRBD2 as a possible D gene (6 bases). Looked up from germline, CDR1 is LGHNA and CDR2 is YNFKEQ. V lost 0 bases and J lost 12, with 18 bases in between. The CDR3 consists of 15 residues. This CDR3 is CASSQDTSGFRRQFF. CDR3 nucleotides: TGTGCCAGCAGCCAAGATACCAGCGGGTTTCGTAGGCAGTTCTTC.

This clonotype was found a few times. CDR3 protein: CASSPGRGYTF. The CDR3 bases are TGTGCCAGCAGTCCCGGTCGGGGGTACACCTTC. The chain recombines TRBV12-3 or TRBV12-4 with TRBJ1-2; possibly TRBD1 for D (5 bases). The CDR3 covers 11 residues. Trimming stripped 5 bases from V and 11 bases from J, with 12 bases between.

The sample holds a few counts of this clonotype. This chain connects TRBV2 to TRBJ1-1; D perhaps matches TRBD1 (6 bases). V lost 4 bases, J lost 4 bases, and 16 bases lay in between. The CDR3 has 15 residues. Germline V gene lookup returns CDR1 SNHLY and CDR2 FYNNEI. The CDR3 reads CASSGPTGRGTEAFF. The CDR3 DNA reads as TGTGCCAGCAGTGGCCCCACAGGGAGGGGCACTGAAGCTTTCTTT.

The chain joins TRBV6-2 or TRBV6-3 to TRBJ2-1; 8 bases match TRBD2. There are 15 residues in the CDR3. Germline V gene sequence: CDR1 MNHEY, CDR2 SVGEGT. V lost 5 bases and J lost 5; bases outside the gene matches: 8. CDR3 sequence: CASSPREGLNNEQFF. The CDR3 nucleotides are TGTGCCAGCAGTCCACGGGAGGGCCTGAACAATGAGCAGTTCTTC.

Only a few counts were recorded for this clonotype. The rearrangement links TRBV12-3 or TRBV12-4 to TRBJ1-4, with D unresolved. V was pared by 5 bases and J by 7 bases, with 17 bases between. This CDR3 is 15 amino acids long. As DNA, the CDR3 is TGTGCCAGCAGTACCCGACATGGGTTGAGTGAAAAACTGTTTTTT. Its translation: CASSTRHGLSEKLFF.

V and J are TRBV30 and TRBJ1-4; no definite D call. Trimming pared 3 bases from V and 8 bases from J, leaving 13 bases between. The CDR3 is made up of 13 amino acids. The germline V gene has CDR1 GTSNPN and CDR2 SVGIG (reference sequence). CDR3 residues: CAWSPLRHEKLFF. The CDR3 bases are TGTGCCTGGAGCCCGCTTAGACACGAAAAACTGTTTTTT.

This chain joins TRBV27 and TRBJ2-5; D possibly corresponds to TRBD2 (6 bases). Trimming took off 3 bases at V and 5 bases at J, with 16 bases between the two ends. The CDR3 has 15 residues. Germline CDR1 reads MNHEY; CDR2 reads SMNVEV (reference sequence). The CDR3 coding sequence is TGTGCCAGCAGTTTGGGGGGTAGGGGTGCGGAGACCCAGTACTTC. This gives the protein CASSLGGRGAETQYF.

Only a few counts were recorded for this clonotype. The CDR3 region is CASGEGQDRGEKLFF. The CDR3 coding sequence is TGCGCCAGCGGTGAGGGGCAGGATCGTGGTGAAAAACTGTTTTTT. The J gene is TRBJ1-4, the V gene TRBV5-1; possible D gene TRBD1, 5 bases. CDR3 size: 15 residues. The V end lost 7 bases, the J end lost 7 bases, and 20 bases lay between the germline ends. Germline V lookup: CDR1 SGHRS, CDR2 YFSETQ.

A few counts support this clonotype. This chain links TRBV20-1 with TRBJ2-7; D may be TRBD1 (5 bases). The germline V gene encodes CDR1 DFQATT and CDR2 SNEGSKA (reference sequence). Trimming pared 3 bases from V and 0 bases from J, leaving 12 bases between. The CDR3 loop spans 14 amino acids. The CDR3 spells CSARSTVNSYEQYF. The CDR3 DNA reads as TGCAGTGCTAGGTCGACAGTAAACTCCTACGAGCAGTACTTC.

The rearrangement uses TRBV7-2 and TRBJ2-4; maybe TRBD2 (6 bases). The CDR3 totals 18 residues. V was shortened by 0 bases and J by 2 bases, with 17 bases between the two germline ends. CDR1 SGHTA and CDR2 FQGNSA come from the germline V gene. The CDR3 sequence: CASSLAPRSGFTKNIQYF. CDR3 DNA: TGTGCCAGCAGCTTAGCCCCCAGGAGCGGGTTTACCAAAAACATTCAGTACTTC.

This clonotype was seen only a few times. Germline is not matched at one junction end, which may reflect a read error. This chain links TRBV6-1 with TRBJ2-5, with 11 bases lining up with TRBD2. This CDR3 region has 15 residues. The germline gives CDR1 MNHNS, CDR2 SASEGT. This CDR3 reads CASSRGLAVLPPRFF. The CDR3 DNA sequence: TGTGCCAGCAGTCGGGGACTAGCGGTTCTCCCGCCCCGGTTCTTC.

To note about this clonotype: One end of the junction fails to match germline, which may point to a read error. For the CDR3, the DNA is TGCGCCAGCAGCCAAGTCTTCGACGCGGGAGGCACAGATACGAAGTATTTT. Translation gives CASSQVFDAGGTDTKYF. The chain carries TRBV4-3 and TRBJ2-3; 8 bases are a match to TRBD2. Per the germline V gene, CDR1 is LGHNA and CDR2 is YSLEER. This CDR3 region has 17 residues.

This chain links TRBV12-3 or TRBV12-4 with TRBJ2-7; D perhaps matches TRBD1 (6 bases). The length of the CDR3 is 15 residues. Trimming pared 6 bases from V and 3 bases from J, leaving 18 bases between. The CDR3 loop is CASSPGQTTDYEQYF. The CDR3 region has the DNA TGTGCCAGCAGCCCCGGACAGACAACAGACTACGAGCAGTACTTC.

The chain has TRBV7-2 and TRBJ1-1; D perhaps matches TRBD1 (5 bases). Germline V gives CDR1 SGHTA, CDR2 FQGNSA. This CDR3 spans 15 amino acids. V was pared by 3 bases and J by 0 bases, with 11 bases between. The CDR3 coding sequence is TGTGCCAGCAGCTTGAGGGGAGACCTGAACACTGAAGCTTTCTTT. Amino acids: CASSLRGDLNTEAFF.

A few counts support this clonotype. The chain carries TRBV6-1 and TRBJ1-2, with TRBD1 as a possible D gene (5 bases). The V and J ends lost 7 bases and 8 bases respectively, with 20 bases between them. This CDR3 is 14 amino acids long. The germline CDR1 and CDR2 sequences are MNHNS and SASEGT. The CDR3 here is CASMPQGPSWGYTF. Here the CDR3 DNA reads TGTGCCAGCATGCCCCAGGGACCCTCCTGGGGCTACACCTTC.